This paragraph reports one TCR beta chain. The data are from a study of response to subunit inactivated influenza vaccine. With V trimmed by 3 bases and J by 7 bases, 7 bases remained unmatched. This CDR3 has 15 amino acids. Germline lookup yields CDR1 SGHTA and CDR2 FQGNSA. TCRdb redid the calling of the RT-PCR reads with MiXCR, one entry per CDR3 protein. The table lists 500,000 to 600,000 distinct CDR3 sequences, 10% to 12% of them singletons. The sample was also reused in another study, on T cells expressing NK-cell markers. That paper adds: TCR beta cDNA was generated via 5'RACE template switching incorporating UMIs. Sorted CD3+CD56-NKG2C+, CD3+CD56+NKG2C- and CD3+CD56+NKG2C+ T cells were the source of the TCR beta repertoires.

The specimen was PBMCs from blood, collected on the day of vaccination. The receptor's source is a man aged 45-60 years who received an inactivated influenza vaccine. The V call is TRBV7-2, the J call TRBJ2-1; 9 positions match TRBD2. CDR3 in amino acids: CASSFRGGGPNEQFF. The CDR3 DNA follows: TGTGCCAGCAGCTTTCGCGGGGGGGGACCAAATGAGCAGTTCTTC.